In its sample, the clone carrying this T cell receptor beta chain was seen many times. Antigen: not known. The sample is drawn from a study of spatial heterogeneity in lung cancer. The time point here: sample taken at primary tumor resection. Donation came from roughly 72 patients with untreated early-stage non-small cell lung cancer. Unsorted whole RNA from tumor, nontumor lung or frozen PBMC underwent sequencing. Study results and limitations: Nonsynonymous mutation counts, ubiquitous and regional, were tracked by the respective counts of ubiquitous and regional expanded TCRs. In tumors, expanded intratumoral alpha and beta TCR counts tracked mutation counts.

The library protocol tagged each TCR cDNA with a unique molecular identifier. TCRdb re-called the 5' RACE reads with MiXCR, one entry per CDR3 protein. The sample consists of 100,000 to 110,000 distinct CDR3 sequences, 4% to 4.5% of them appearing once. This CDR3 contains 14 residues. Trimming took off 1 base at V and 5 bases at J, with 14 bases between the two ends. Germline lookup yields CDR1 DFQATT and CDR2 SNEGSKA (reference sequence). This TCR derives from a male donor with early-stage non-small cell lung cancer. The material sequenced was lung tumor tissue, taken at surgery. The chain joins TRBV20-1 to TRBJ1-1; perhaps TRBD1 as D (6 bases). The CDR3 loop is CSARASGGLTEAFF. In nucleotides, the CDR3 is TGCAGTGCTAGAGCTTCGGGGGGCCTGACTGAAGCTTTCTTT.